The clone carrying this TCR beta chain was found many times. These data originate in a study of human T cells and chemical hapten exposure. The trim removed 5 bases at V and 8 bases at J, leaving 9 bases unmatched. Germline CDR1 DFQATT, CDR2 SNEGSKA (reference sequence). The CDR3 runs to 14 residues. The time point: pre-sensitization, week 0. Regarding treatment: therapeutic diphenylcyclopropenone sensitization with weekly scalp DPC. How the authors handled the data: Individual samples carried between roughly 23,224 and 690,600 TCRs, with about 88,000 as the median. TCRdb itself ran the RACE reads through MiXCR, one entry per CDR3 protein. The V and J calls shown here were made by TCRdb, not taken from the authors' results. The table lists 150,000 to 200,000 distinct CDR3 sequences, approximately 29% of them singletons.

The origin of this receptor is a woman under 40 with alopecia areata. Some clones in this sample may be carry-over from other donors' samples. The chain employs TRBV20-1 and TRBJ2-4; 10 bases are a match to TRBD1. This material consisted of whole blood, taken in connection with sensitization to the hapten diphenylcyclopropenone (DPC). The CDR3 region is CSALKGQGRDIQYF. CDR3 DNA sequence: TGCAGTGCTCTAAAGGGACAGGGGAGGGACATTCAGTACTTC.